This TCR beta chain derives from a study of blood T cell repertoires in COVID-19. Study as a whole: Researchers got acute and convalescent COVID-19 samples from the United States, Italy and Spain.

Unmatched junction bases numbered 10, after V lost 5 bases and J lost 3 bases. Germline CDR1 SNHLY, CDR2 FYNNEI. This CDR3 region has 16 residues. Per the authors' pipeline: How many nucleated cells were present was estimated from reference gene primer amplification. Some clones are missing from TCRdb's copy, which holds only in-frame ones; the method was immunoSEQ multiplex PCR. V and J calls and clone size are given by that table; D and trimming were obtained from the DNA. The sample comprises more than 150,000 clones, 86% of which are singletons, and about 8.2% rests with the top ten. The clonotype originates from a man in his 60s with acute or convalescent COVID-19. Sequencing was done on a sample of peripheral blood. The chain joins TRBV2 to TRBJ1-2, with 9 bases that match TRBD1. As DNA, the CDR3 is TGTGCCAGCAGTTCCCGACCGGGACAGGGTCACTATGGCTACACCTTC. Protein: CASSSRPGQGHYGYTF.